The rows below give T cell receptor beta chains drawn from one sample of a study of T cells in Graves' hyperthyroidism and ophthalmopathy. TCRdb processed the multiplex PCR reads anew with MiXCR; each CDR3 protein has one entry. The repertoire holds hundreds of thousands of distinct CDR3 sequences, with under 60% as singletons. Sequenced material: peripheral blood or thyroid tissue (not recorded which). The receptors come from a woman between 18 and 29 years old with Graves' hyperthyroidism. Each CDR3 is given with its conserved first and last residue. A D gene is named only where the DNA matches it firmly. Clone size, where shown, is once, few, many, or a class for clones that have expanded.

CDR3aa: CASTRTQSRETQYF
CDR3nt: TGTGCCAGCACTAGGACACAAAGCCGGGAGACCCAGTACTTC
v_gene: TRBV2
d_gene: -
j_gene: TRBJ2-5
abundance: -

CDR3aa: CASSRGGTLSGANVLTF
CDR3nt: TGTGCCAGTAGTAGGGGGGGGACTCTCTCTGGGGCCAACGTCCTGACTTTC
v_gene: TRBV11-3
d_gene: -
j_gene: TRBJ2-6
abundance: -

CDR3aa: CASSSTGLPRQFGNTIYF
CDR3nt: TGTGCCAGCAGCTCGACAGGGTTGCCCCGCCAATTTGGAAACACCATATATTTT
v_gene: TRBV7-2
d_gene: TRBD1
j_gene: TRBJ1-3
abundance: -

CDR3aa: CASRKGQGGVYGYTF
CDR3nt: TGCGCCAGCAGGAAAGGACAGGGTGGAGTCTATGGCTACACCTTC
v_gene: TRBV14
d_gene: TRBD1
j_gene: TRBJ1-2
abundance: once

CDR3aa: CSAKTGSLYEQYF
CDR3nt: TGCAGTGCTAAAACCGGGAGTCTCTACGAGCAGTACTTC
v_gene: TRBV20-1
d_gene: -
j_gene: TRBJ2-7
abundance: once

CDR3aa: CSVETGGSNQPQHF
CDR3nt: TGCAGCGTGGAGACAGGGGGGAGCAATCAGCCCCAGCATTTT
v_gene: TRBV29-1
d_gene: TRBD1
j_gene: TRBJ1-5
abundance: many

CDR3aa: CASSQGGPYVLTF
CDR3nt: TGTGCCAGCAGCCAAGGGGGTCCCTACGTCCTGACTTTC
v_gene: TRBV7-2
d_gene: -
j_gene: TRBJ2-6
abundance: -

CDR3aa: CSARDLDRGFETQYF
CDR3nt: TGCAGTGCTAGAGATTTGGACAGGGGGTTTGAGACCCAGTACTTC
v_gene: TRBV20-1
d_gene: TRBD1
j_gene: TRBJ2-5
abundance: few

CDR3aa: CASSVLRRLAGGRETQYF
CDR3nt: TGTGCCAGCAGCGTCTTACGGCGACTAGCGGGAGGGCGCGAGACCCAGTACTTC
v_gene: TRBV2
d_gene: TRBD2
j_gene: TRBJ2-5
abundance: once

CDR3aa: CAISESQGYNSPLHF
CDR3nt: TGTGCCATCAGTGAGTCGCAGGGCTACAATTCACCCCTCCACTTT
v_gene: TRBV10-3
d_gene: -
j_gene: TRBJ1-6
abundance: many

CDR3aa: CASSSFSDSSTGELFF
CDR3nt: TGTGCCAGCAGCTCCTTTTCGGACAGTTCCACCGGGGAGCTGTTTTTT
v_gene: TRBV7-6
d_gene: -
j_gene: TRBJ2-2
abundance: -

CDR3aa: CASSPSDRSYEQYF
CDR3nt: TGTGCCAGCAGCCCGTCTGACAGGTCCTACGAGCAGTACTTC
v_gene: TRBV7-9
d_gene: -
j_gene: TRBJ2-7
abundance: -

CDR3aa: CASSQESLGETQYF
CDR3nt: TGCGCCAGCAGCCAAGAGAGCCTAGGAGAGACCCAGTACTTC
v_gene: TRBV4-3
d_gene: -
j_gene: TRBJ2-5
abundance: few

CDR3aa: CASSRGIDSGNTIYF
CDR3nt: TGTGCCAGCAGCCGCGGGATCGACTCTGGAAACACCATATATTTT
v_gene: TRBV19
d_gene: -
j_gene: TRBJ1-3
abundance: -